This TCR beta chain was documented in a study of T cells in Graves' hyperthyroidism and ophthalmopathy. RNA transcripts yielded amplified TCR beta CDR3 regions. The study used the HTBI primer set for a first-round RT-PCR of the TCR CDR3. MiXCR, run by TCRdb on the multiplex PCR reads, gives a single entry per CDR3 protein. The sample consists of 390,000 or so distinct CDR3 sequences, roughly 15% of them appearing once. This clonotype was seen at least ten times. Its specificity is unknown. Trimming pared 2 bases from V and 3 bases from J, leaving 15 bases between. The CDR3 spans 15 residues. Per the germline V gene, CDR1 is SGHDT and CDR2 is YYEEEE. Whole-study results and caveats: Ophthalmopathy and stable hyperthyroidism were told apart by a 13 V-J model. Blood held most thyroid clonotypes expanded above 0.001 frequency.

Based on clinical symptoms, serum thyroxine and TRAb, thyroid ultrasound and orbital computed tomography, diagnoses were reached. The authors took PBMCs from over 8.5 ml fresh peripheral blood. This chain connects TRBV5-6 to TRBJ2-7; maybe TRBD2 (6 bases). Input material: blood. The receptor was derived from a man in his late teens or twenties with Graves' ophthalmopathy. The chain's CDR3 is CASSLSWGGNYEQYF. In nucleotides, the CDR3 is TGTGCCAGCAGCTTATCGTGGGGAGGCAACTACGAGCAGTACTTC.